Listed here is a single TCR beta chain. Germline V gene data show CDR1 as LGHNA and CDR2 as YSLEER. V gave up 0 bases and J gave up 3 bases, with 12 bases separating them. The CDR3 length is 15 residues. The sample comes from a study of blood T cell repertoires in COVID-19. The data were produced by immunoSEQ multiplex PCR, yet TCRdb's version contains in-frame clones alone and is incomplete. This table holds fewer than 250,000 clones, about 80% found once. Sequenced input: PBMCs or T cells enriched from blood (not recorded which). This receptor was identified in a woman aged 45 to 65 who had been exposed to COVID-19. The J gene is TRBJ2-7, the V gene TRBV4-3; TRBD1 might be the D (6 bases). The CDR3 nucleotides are TGCGCCAGCAGCCAAGATTGGACACAGGGCTACGAGCAGTACTTC. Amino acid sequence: CASSQDWTQGYEQYF.